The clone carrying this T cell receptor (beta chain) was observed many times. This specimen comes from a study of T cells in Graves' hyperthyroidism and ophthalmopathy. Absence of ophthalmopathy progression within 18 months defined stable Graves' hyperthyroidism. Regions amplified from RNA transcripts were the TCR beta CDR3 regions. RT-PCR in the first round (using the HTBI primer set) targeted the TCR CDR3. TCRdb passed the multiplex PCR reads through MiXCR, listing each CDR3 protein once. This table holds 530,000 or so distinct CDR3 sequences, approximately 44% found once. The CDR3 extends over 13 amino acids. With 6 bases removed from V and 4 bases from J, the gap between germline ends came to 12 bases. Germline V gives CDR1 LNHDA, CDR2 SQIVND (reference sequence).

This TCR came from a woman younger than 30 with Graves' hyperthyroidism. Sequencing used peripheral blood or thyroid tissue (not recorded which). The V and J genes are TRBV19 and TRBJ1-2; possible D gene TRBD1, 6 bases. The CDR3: CASSQGRSYGYTF. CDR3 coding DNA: TGTGCCAGTAGCCAGGGGCGTTCCTATGGCTACACCTTC.